This T cell receptor beta chain was identified during a study of blood T cell repertoires in COVID-19. Germline-derived CDR1 and CDR2 are SGDLS and YYNGEE. J lost 8 bases, V lost 3 bases, and 21 bases had no gene match. The length of the CDR3 is 19 residues. Produced via immunoSEQ multiplex PCR; TCRdb's table is partial and in-frame only. The sample shows roughly 140,000 clones, over 75% of them seen only once. The clonotype comes from a man aged 50 to 60 in a cohort exposed to, infected with or recovered from COVID-19 (not recorded which). The rearrangement joins TRBV9 to TRBJ1-4; 8 bases map to TRBD1. The sample comprised PBMCs or T cells enriched from blood (not recorded which). The CDR3 bases are TGTGCCAGCAGCGAAGATTCCGGGACAGGTCTATTGTTCGGGGAAAAACTGTTTTTT. Encoded protein: CASSEDSGTGLLFGEKLFF.